Following are 15 T cell receptor beta chains from one sample sequenced in a study of CD8+CD57+ T cells in acquired aplastic anemia. Selection for sequencing was limited to patients who had shown CD8+CD57+ cell expansion by flow cytometry. It was genomic DNA that served as the template for profiling TCR beta VDJ and CDR3. TCRdb re-analysed the reads in MiXCR, keeping a single row per CDR3 protein. In the table there are around 180,000 distinct CDR3 sequences, 48% of which are singletons. The specimen was sorted CD4+, CD8+, or CD8+CD57+ T cells (not recorded which) from PBMCs. These receptor sequences come from a human donor with aplastic anemia.

This clonotype has a count of ten or more. CDR3 in amino acids: CASSQGILRVGAFF. DNA of the CDR3: TGTGCCAGCAGCCAAGGAATACTCAGAGTCGGAGCTTTCTTT. This rearrangement joins TRBV3-1 to TRBJ1-1, with no clear D. Trimming took 1 base from V and 10 from J, leaving 16 bases between them. CDR1 is LGHDT and CDR2 is YNNKEL in the germline V gene (reference sequence). CDR3 length equals 14 residues.

The chain employs TRBV6-1 and TRBJ1-2; 7 nucleotides match TRBD1. The CDR3 is made up of 14 amino acids. In germline, CDR1 is MNHNS, CDR2 SASEGT. J lost 4 bases, V lost 6 bases, and 8 bases had no gene match. The CDR3 reads CASRPPGQTYGYTF. Here the CDR3 DNA reads TGTGCCAGCAGACCTCCGGGACAGACCTATGGCTACACCTTC.

About this clonotype: The conserved final phenylalanine or tryptophan is absent from the CDR3, which likely points to a read error. The rearrangement links TRBV5-1 to TRBJ2-1; maybe TRBD2 (5 bases). CDR3 size: 16 residues. The germline V gene encodes CDR1 SGHRS and CDR2 YFSETQ. Trimming took 7 bases from V and 0 from J, leaving 17 bases between them. Here the CDR3 DNA reads TGCGCCAGCGCCGCGGGCTCGGTCAACTCCTACAATGAGCAGTTCCTC. Amino acid sequence: CASAAGSVNSYNEQFL.

This clonotype was counted only a few times. A much larger clone differs from this one at a single base, so this may be a read error. The chain has TRBV6-6 and TRBJ2-5, with D uncertain. This CDR3 is 11 amino acids long. V shed 3 bases and J shed 9 bases, with 8 bases lying between them. The germline V gene encodes CDR1 MNHNY and CDR2 SVGAGI (reference sequence). The CDR3 coding sequence is TGTGCCAGCAGTTATATTGAGGCCCAGTACTTC. This sequence encodes CASSYIEAQYF.

The chain has TRBV20-1 and TRBJ2-5; D might be TRBD1 (6 bases). V was shortened by 0 bases and J by 4 bases, with 18 bases between the two germline ends. The CDR3 loop spans 16 amino acids. Per the germline V gene, CDR1 is DFQATT and CDR2 is SNEGSKA (reference sequence). The CDR3 nucleotides read TGCAGTGCTAGAGATCCAAAACAGGGAACAGCAGAGACCCAGTACTTC. As protein: CSARDPKQGTAETQYF.

The chain employs TRBV10-1 and TRBJ2-3; 11 nucleotides line up with TRBD2. The CDR3 has 16 residues. The trim removed 5 bases at V and 0 bases at J, leaving 4 bases unmatched. CDR1 is WNHNN, CDR2 SYGVQD, per germline (reference sequence). The CDR3 loop reads CASSRGLAASTDTQYF. DNA of the CDR3: TGCGCCAGCAGTCGGGGACTAGCGGCTAGCACAGATACGCAGTATTTT.

The rearrangement uses TRBV5-4 and TRBJ2-3; TRBD2 matches 7 bases. Germline V lookup: CDR1 SGHNT, CDR2 YYREEE (reference sequence). This CDR3 comprises 13 residues. Written as DNA, the CDR3 is TGTGGCTTTGTGGCGGGGGGCACAGATACGCAGTATTTT. Amino acid sequence: CGFVAGGTDTQYF.

The chain is built from TRBV10-3 and TRBJ2-3, with TRBD2 matching 9 bases. After removal of 10 bases from V and 6 bases from J, the junction contained 20 bases not matched to a gene. The CDR3 runs to 17 residues. Germline assignment: CDR1 ENHRY and CDR2 SYGVKD. The CDR3 protein is CASSRTTLAGIIDTQYF. CDR3 coding DNA: TGTGCCAGCAGCCGGACGACTCTAGCGGGAATAATTGATACGCAGTATTTT.

This clonotype occurred many times. This chain connects TRBV5-4 to TRBJ2-7; unclear D gene. The CDR3 loop spans 17 amino acids. Germline values: CDR1 SGHNT, CDR2 YYREEE (reference sequence). The V end lost 0 bases, the J end lost 2 bases, and 18 bases lay between the germline ends. The CDR3 region is CASSLGAVRTTPYEQYF. The CDR3 coding sequence is TGTGCCAGCAGCTTGGGTGCAGTACGGACGACTCCCTACGAGCAGTACTTC.

Worth noting for this clonotype: This may arise from a read error, as a much more abundant clone is one base away. The rearrangement joins TRBV7-6 to TRBJ2-7; D is unresolved. This CDR3 is built from 13 residues. The germline V gene encodes CDR1 SGHVS and CDR2 FNYEAQ. Deletions cut 1 base from V and 3 bases from J, with 7 bases between. CDR3 protein: CASSLVADYEQYF. The DNA of the CDR3 is TGTGCCAGCAGCTTAGTGGCAGACTACGAGCAGTACTTC. The complete variable domain, with remaining parts taken from reference TRBV7-6 and TRBJ2-7, reads GAGVSQSPRYKVTKRGQDVALRCDPISGHVSLYWYRQALGQGPEFLTYFNYEAQQDKSGLPNDRFSAERPEGSISTLTIQRTEQRDSAMYRCASSLVADYEQYFGPGTRLTVT.

J is TRBJ1-2 and V is TRBV24-1, with D tentatively TRBD1 (5 bases). The CDR3 length is 15 residues. CDR1 and CDR2 (germline): KGHDR, SFDVKD. The V gene lost 7 bases and the J gene lost 5 bases, with 19 bases spanning the gap. CDR3 in DNA: TGTGCCACCAGCGCGACCACCGGGACGGCGTATGGCTACACCTTC. Translated: CATSATTGTAYGYTF.

There are many counts of this clonotype. The V and J genes are TRBV7-9 and TRBJ1-2; a possible D gene is TRBD1 (5 bases). The V gene lost 6 bases and the J gene lost 8 bases, with 13 bases spanning the gap. Germline V gene lookup returns CDR1 SEHNR and CDR2 FQNEAQ (reference sequence). This CDR3 region has 12 residues. CDR3 in amino acids: CASRPDRGGYTF. DNA for the CDR3: TGTGCCAGCAGACCCGACCGGGGGGGCTACACCTTC.

In the case of this clonotype: A much larger clone differs from this one at a single base, so this may be a read error. DNA of the CDR3: TGTGCCAGCAGCTCATTAACCAACACAGATACGCAGTATTTT. It encodes CASSSLTNTDTQYF. This chain joins TRBV3-1 and TRBJ2-3; D not resolved. The CDR3 has 14 residues. Germline lookup yields CDR1 LGHDT and CDR2 YNNKEL (reference sequence). The ends were cut back, 5 bases at V and 2 bases at J, with 11 bases in the middle.

This clonotype was observed at least ten times. The rearrangement joins TRBV19 to TRBJ1-1, with 8 bases lining up with TRBD1. There are 16 residues in the CDR3. V lost 2 bases, J lost 0 bases, and 5 bases stayed unmatched. Germline V gene sequence: CDR1 LNHDA, CDR2 SQIVND (reference sequence). The CDR3 sequence is CASSITGQVMNTEAFF. CDR3 coding DNA: TGTGCCAGTAGTATAACGGGACAGGTAATGAACACTGAAGCTTTCTTT.

The chain carries TRBV10-1 and TRBJ1-2; the match to TRBD1 covers 8 bases. The CDR3 runs to 18 residues. V dropped 6 bases and J dropped 5; count of bases not matched to a gene: 20. Germline CDR1 reads WNHNN; CDR2 reads SYGVQD (reference sequence). The CDR3 loop is CASRGTGTGGLATYGYTF. The CDR3 DNA reads as TGCGCCAGCAGAGGTACCGGGACAGGAGGTCTAGCAACATATGGCTACACCTTC.